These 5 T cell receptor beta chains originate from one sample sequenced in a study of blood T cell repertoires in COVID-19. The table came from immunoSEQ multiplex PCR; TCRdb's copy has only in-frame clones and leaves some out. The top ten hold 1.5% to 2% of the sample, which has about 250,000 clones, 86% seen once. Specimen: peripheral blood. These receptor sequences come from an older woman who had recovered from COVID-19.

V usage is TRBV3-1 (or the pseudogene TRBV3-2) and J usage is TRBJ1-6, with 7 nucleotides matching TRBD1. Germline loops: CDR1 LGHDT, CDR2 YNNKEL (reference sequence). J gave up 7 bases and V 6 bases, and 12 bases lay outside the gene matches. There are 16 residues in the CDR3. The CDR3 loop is CASSRDRDLHNSPLHF. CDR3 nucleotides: TGTGCCAGCAGTCGAGACAGGGATTTACACAATTCACCCCTCCACTTT.

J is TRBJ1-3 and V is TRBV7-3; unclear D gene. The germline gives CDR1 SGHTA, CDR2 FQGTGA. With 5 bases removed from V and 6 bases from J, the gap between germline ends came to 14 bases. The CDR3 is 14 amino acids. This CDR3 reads CASSPSGVSNTIYF. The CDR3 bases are TGTGCCAGCAGCCCAAGCGGGGTTTCAAACACCATATATTTT.

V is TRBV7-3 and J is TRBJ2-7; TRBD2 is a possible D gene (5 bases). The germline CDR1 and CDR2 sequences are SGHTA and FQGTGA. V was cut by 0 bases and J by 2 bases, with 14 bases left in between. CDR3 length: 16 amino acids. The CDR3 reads CASSLTGVISTYEQYF. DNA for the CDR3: TGTGCCAGCAGCTTAACCGGGGTGATATCCACCTACGAGCAGTACTTC.

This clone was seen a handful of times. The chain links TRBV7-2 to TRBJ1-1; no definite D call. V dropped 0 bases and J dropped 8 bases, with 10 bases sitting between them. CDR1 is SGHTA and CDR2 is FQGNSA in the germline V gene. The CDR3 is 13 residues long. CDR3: CASSLATQIEAFF. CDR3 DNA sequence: TGTGCCAGCAGCTTAGCTACACAGATAGAAGCTTTCTTT.

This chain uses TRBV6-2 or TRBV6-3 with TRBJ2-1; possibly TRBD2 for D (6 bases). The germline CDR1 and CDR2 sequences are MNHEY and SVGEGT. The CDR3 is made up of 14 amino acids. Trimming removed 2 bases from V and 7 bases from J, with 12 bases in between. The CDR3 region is CASSYPPGSNEQFF. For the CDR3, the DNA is TGTGCCAGCAGTTACCCCCCCGGGAGTAATGAGCAGTTCTTC.